The 15 T cell receptor beta chains listed next were all sequenced from one sample in a study of post-analysis software for immune sequencing data. Study conclusions and caveats: About five TRBV segments appeared more often in patients than in controls, and TRBV5-6, TRBV5-1 and TRBV20-1 were among these.

For these receptors, no antigen is known. Unique molecular identifiers were present in the TCR beta cDNA libraries. Using its own MiXCR run on the PCR reads, TCRdb lists one record per CDR3 protein. The profile shows roughly 800,000 distinct CDR3 sequences, under 70% of them singletons. Input material: blood. Receptor source: a girl aged 10 to 17 with multiple sclerosis.

This chain joins TRBV4-1 and TRBJ2-1, with D hard to call. In germline, CDR1 is MGHRA, CDR2 YSYEKL. Trimming stripped 1 base from V and 7 bases from J, with 8 bases between. This CDR3 comprises 13 residues. The DNA of the CDR3 is TGCGCCAGCAGCCAAGTTTACAGAAATGAGCAGTTCTTC. As protein: CASSQVYRNEQFF.

V is TRBV2 and J is TRBJ2-1, with TRBD1 matching 9 bases. This CDR3 is 15 amino acids long. V dropped 3 bases and J dropped 8; count of bases not matched to a gene: 8. Germline CDR1 and CDR2: SNHLY and FYNNEI. The CDR3 nucleotides read TGTGCCAGCAGTGACATACAGGGGGCGGCGGATGAGCAGTTCTTC. This gives the protein CASSDIQGAADEQFF.

Points on this clonotype: At one boundary the junction diverges from the germline segment, which might be a read error. The chain recombines TRBV7-8 with TRBJ1-1; 10 nucleotides line up with TRBD1. The CDR3 spans 21 residues. Germline values: CDR1 SGHVS, CDR2 FQNEAQ. The CDR3 DNA follows: TGTGCCAGCAGCTCCGGCCTTCAAACGGGACAGGGGTCGTCGGTGAACGCTGAAGCTTTCTTT. The encoded protein is CASSSGLQTGQGSSVNAEAFF.

V usage is TRBV7-2 and J usage is TRBJ1-1, with 7 bases aligning to TRBD1. CDR1 is SGHTA and CDR2 is FQGNSA in the germline V gene. This CDR3 contains 14 residues. Germline trimming cut 7 bases from V and 0 bases from J; bases unmatched to any gene: 5. The DNA for the CDR3 is TGTGCCAGCACCCTCGGGACAGTGAACACTGAAGCTTTCTTT. Translated: CASTLGTVNTEAFF.

V and J are TRBV12-3 or TRBV12-4 and TRBJ2-1; D is uncertain. This CDR3 comprises 16 residues. V lost 4 bases and J 0 bases, leaving 13 bases between the germline ends. CDR3 loop: CASSSRLVSSYNEQFF. In nucleotides, the CDR3 is TGTGCCAGCAGTTCGAGACTGGTGAGCTCCTACAATGAGCAGTTCTTC.

The chain joins TRBV6-2 or TRBV6-3 to TRBJ1-2; no firm D call. V lost 8 bases to trimming and J lost 4 bases, with 8 bases between them. The CDR3 consists of 11 residues. Germline V gene data show CDR1 as MNHEY and CDR2 as SVGEGT. DNA for the CDR3: TGTGCCAGCTCACAGTTCTATGGCTACACCTTC. Translating it yields CASSQFYGYTF.

The chain's CDR3 is CASSLPTPRGEYF. CDR3 nucleotide sequence: TGCGCCAGCAGCCTCCCCACGCCTCGAGGGGAGTATTTT. The chain carries TRBV5-1 and TRBJ2-3, with D perhaps assigned TRBD1 or TRBD2 (5 bases each). The germline V gene encodes CDR1 SGHRS and CDR2 YFSETQ. Trimming left V 4 bases short and J 13 bases short, with 19 bases between. CDR3 length equals 13 residues.

The J gene is TRBJ2-7, the V gene TRBV7-3; TRBD1 aligns across 10 bases. Trimming at V came to 2 bases and at J to 6 bases, leaving 1 base not matched to a gene. The CDR3 runs to 13 residues. Per the germline V gene, CDR1 is SGHTA and CDR2 is FQGTGA. This chain's CDR3 is CASSLWDRGEQYF. CDR3 nucleotides: TGTGCCAGCAGCTTATGGGACAGGGGCGAGCAGTACTTC.

The chain carries TRBV15 and TRBJ2-7, with D perhaps given as TRBD1 or TRBD2 (6 bases each). The CDR3 spans 15 residues. The germline V gene has CDR1 LNHNV and CDR2 YYDKDF (reference sequence). Trimming cost V 0 bases and J 1 base, with 10 bases left between them. The CDR3 loop reads CATSRDGGLSYEQYF. The CDR3, as DNA: TGTGCCACCAGCAGAGATGGGGGGCTTTCCTACGAGCAGTACTTC.

This clonotype has more than one count but fewer than ten. This rearrangement joins TRBV7-2 to TRBJ2-1; TRBD2 matches at 11 bases. The CDR3 loop spans 13 amino acids. Germline V gene lookup returns CDR1 SGHTA and CDR2 FQGNSA. V lost 5 bases and J lost 8; bases outside the gene matches: 2. The CDR3 is CASSILAGDEQFF. The CDR3 DNA is TGTGCCAGCAGCATACTAGCGGGAGATGAGCAGTTCTTC.

There are a few counts of this clonotype. The V gene is TRBV6-4, the J gene TRBJ2-1; 8 nucleotides match TRBD2. CDR1 and CDR2 (germline): MRHNA, SNTAGT. This CDR3 region has 15 residues. The V and J ends lost 4 bases and 4 bases, in that order; junction bases with no gene match: 6. In DNA, the CDR3 is TGTGCCAGCAGTGGAAAAGCGGGGGATTACAATGAGCAGTTCTTC. It is translated as CASSGKAGDYNEQFF.

V gene TRBV29-1 combines with J gene TRBJ1-2, with D possibly being TRBD1 (5 bases). Germline V lookup: CDR1 SQVTM, CDR2 ANQGSEA. The length of the CDR3 is 12 residues. Trimming cost V 7 bases and J 8 bases, with 17 bases left between them. The CDR3 here is CSAERGMRGYTF. DNA of the CDR3: TGCAGCGCCGAACGGGGGATGAGGGGCTACACCTTC.

The table lists this clonotype with a few counts. This rearrangement joins TRBV7-9 to TRBJ2-7; possibly TRBD1 for D (6 bases). The germline CDR1 and CDR2 sequences are SEHNR and FQNEAQ (reference sequence). The CDR3 is 15 amino acids. Trimming stripped 1 base from V and 2 bases from J, with 12 bases between. The CDR3 here is CASSLEGTRAYEQYF. In DNA form, the CDR3 reads TGTGCCAGCAGCTTAGAAGGGACAAGAGCCTACGAGCAGTACTTC.

This clonotype was counted between two and nine times. This sequence joins TRBV29-1 and TRBJ2-5; the D gene is possibly TRBD1 (6 bases). The CDR3 contains 13 residues. Deletions cut 6 bases from V and 1 base from J, with 12 bases between. In germline, CDR1 is SQVTM, CDR2 ANQGSEA. The CDR3 DNA is TGCAGCGTGGGACACAGGGTCCAAGAGACCCAGTACTTC. Protein: CSVGHRVQETQYF.

The rearrangement joins TRBV27 to TRBJ1-2; no firm D call. This CDR3 contains 16 residues. V lost 3 bases to trimming and J lost 0 bases, with 14 bases between them. Germline-derived CDR1 and CDR2 are MNHEY and SMNVEV (reference sequence). In DNA form, the CDR3 reads TGTGCCAGCAGTTTTTCTCCTGTTAAAGCTAACTATGGCTACACCTTC. Translation: CASSFSPVKANYGYTF.